This TCR beta chain came from a study of T cell changes during pregnancy in multiple sclerosis. Germline-derived CDR1 and CDR2 are KGHSH and LQKENI. This CDR3 spans 17 amino acids. V dropped 1 base and J dropped 0 bases, with 12 bases sitting between them. Generated by immunoSEQ multiplex PCR, the TCRdb table keeps only in-frame clones and is missing some. Among tens of thousands of clones listed, about nine tenths were seen once. V is TRBV18 and J is TRBJ2-2; tentatively, D is TRBD1 (5 bases). The receptor was isolated from a female donor in good health, enrolled as a control in a pregnancy study. Sequenced material: peripheral blood, taken in the first trimester of pregnancy. CDR3 DNA: TGTGCCAGCTCACCACGGACACCCAACGCGAACACCGGGGAGCTGTTTTTT. Amino acids: CASSPRTPNANTGELFF.